The entry that follows covers one TCR beta chain sequence. The sample is drawn from a study of blood T cell repertoires in COVID-19. Looking at the study overall: COVID-19 samples collected from the United States, Italy and Spain covered acute and convalescent phases. The analysed material was cDNA or gDNA that came from T cells, B-cell-depleted T cells, or PBMCs.

Assay: immunoSEQ multiplex PCR; the TCRdb copy retains only in-frame clones and omits some. The sample has around 320,000 clones, 85% to 90% seen once. The cohort comprised adults aged about 18 to 90 years residing in 20 to 25 US areas. Membership in each cohort depended on participant-reported clinical history. Sequenced sample: PBMCs or T cells enriched from blood (not recorded which). The clonotype comes from a woman between 18 and 29 years old with acute COVID-19.

In nucleotides, the CDR3 is TGTGCCAGCTCAGCCAGACAGGGGGCGCCTGGGGCCAACGTCCTGACTTTC. Amino acids: CASSARQGAPGANVLTF. The rearrangement joins TRBV18 to TRBJ2-6; 10 bases agree with TRBD1. Germline lookup yields CDR1 KGHSH and CDR2 LQKENI. The V gene end was trimmed by 5 bases and the J gene end by 2 bases; junction bases not matched to a gene: 6. This CDR3 is 17 amino acids long.